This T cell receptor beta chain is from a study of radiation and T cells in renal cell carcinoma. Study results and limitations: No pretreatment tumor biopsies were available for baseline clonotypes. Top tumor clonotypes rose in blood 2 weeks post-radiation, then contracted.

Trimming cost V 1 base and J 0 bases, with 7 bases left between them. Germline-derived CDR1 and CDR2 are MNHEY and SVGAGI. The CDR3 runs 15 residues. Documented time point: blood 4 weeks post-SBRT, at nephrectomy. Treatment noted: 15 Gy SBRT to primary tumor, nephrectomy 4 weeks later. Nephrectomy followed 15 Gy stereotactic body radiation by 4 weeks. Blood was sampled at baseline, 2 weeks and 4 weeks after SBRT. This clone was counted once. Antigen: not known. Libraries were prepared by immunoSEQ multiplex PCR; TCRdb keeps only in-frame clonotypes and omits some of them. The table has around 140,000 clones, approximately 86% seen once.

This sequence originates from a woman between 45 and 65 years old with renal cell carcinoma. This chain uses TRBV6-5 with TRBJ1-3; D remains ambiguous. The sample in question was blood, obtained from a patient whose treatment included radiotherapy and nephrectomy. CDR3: CASSYFADSGNTIYF. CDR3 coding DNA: TGTGCCAGCAGTTACTTTGCAGACTCTGGAAACACCATATATTTT.